This is a list of T cell receptor beta chains from one sample in a study of blood T cell repertoires in COVID-19. Sequencing was performed with immunoSEQ multiplex PCR; in TCRdb, only in-frame clones are kept and a portion is missing. The sample comprises some 490,000 clones, 80% to 90% of which are singletons, and approximately 3.4% rests with the top ten. The sequenced sample consisted of peripheral blood. Source of these receptors: a human donor in a cohort sampled during active COVID-19. CDR3s include the opening cysteine and the closing phenylalanine or tryptophan. D genes are given only for firm matches. Size is stated for part of the rows, as once, few or many counts, or as a class when the clone is expanded.

D: TRBD2
V: TRBV4-3
J: TRBJ2-1
length: 17
size: .
CDR3: CASSQSLAASSYNEQFF
DNA: TGCGCCAGCAGCCAGTCGCTAGCGGCTAGCTCCTACAATGAGCAGTTCTTC

D: .
V: TRBV28
J: TRBJ2-5
length: 17
size: .
CDR3: CASNSAVTAGFQETQYF
DNA: TGTGCCAGCAATTCGGCAGTCACCGCAGGATTCCAAGAGACCCAGTACTTC

D: .
V: TRBV18
J: TRBJ2-7
length: 13
size: .
CDR3: CASSPSQSYEQYF
DNA: TGTGCCAGCTCCCCCTCCCAGTCCTACGAGCAGTACTTC

D: TRBD1
V: TRBV28
J: TRBJ1-1
length: 12
size: .
CDR3: CATVGGYTEAFF
DNA: TGTGCCACCGTAGGGGGCTACACTGAAGCTTTCTTT

D: .
V: TRBV3-1/TRBV3-2
J: TRBJ2-7
length: 13
size: .
CDR3: CASSHRGTYEQYF
DNA: TGTGCCAGCAGCCATCGCGGGACCTACGAGCAGTACTTC

D: TRBD1
V: TRBV15
J: TRBJ1-4
length: 16
size: .
CDR3: CATNLQGGAGTEKLFF
DNA: TGTGCCACCAATCTACAAGGGGGCGCGGGCACGGAAAAACTGTTTTTT

D: .
V: TRBV5-1
J: TRBJ1-1
length: 16
size: .
CDR3: CASSLAFRQMNTEAFF
DNA: TGCGCCAGCAGCTTGGCCTTTCGACAAATGAACACTGAAGCTTTCTTT

D: .
V: TRBV30
J: TRBJ2-7
length: 16
size: .
CDR3: CAWSALPGATRYEQYF
DNA: TGTGCCTGGAGTGCCCTCCCAGGGGCTACCAGGTACGAGCAGTACTTC

D: .
V: TRBV3-1/TRBV3-2
J: TRBJ1-2
length: 16
size: .
CDR3: CASSQDLVGRSYGYTF
DNA: TGTGCCAGCAGCCAAGACTTAGTAGGGAGGAGTTATGGCTACACCTTC

D: TRBD1
V: TRBV6-5
J: TRBJ2-7
length: 14
size: .
CDR3: CASRPRDRTYEQYF
DNA: TGTGCCAGCAGGCCCCGGGACAGAACCTACGAGCAGTACTTC

D: .
V: TRBV9
J: TRBJ1-1
length: 16
size: .
CDR3: CASSVLGSEENTEAFF
DNA: TGTGCCAGCAGCGTACTGGGATCGGAGGAGAACACTGAAGCTTTCTTT

D: TRBD1
V: TRBV27
J: TRBJ2-1
length: 17
size: .
CDR3: CASSLSRDRGRQNEQFF
DNA: TGTGCCAGCAGTTTATCCCGGGACAGGGGGCGTCAAAATGAGCAGTTCTTC

D: .
V: TRBV28
J: TRBJ1-5
length: 14
size: .
CDR3: CASRRGRGHQPQHF
DNA: TGTGCCAGCAGGAGGGGGAGAGGGCACCAGCCCCAGCATTTT

D: TRBD1
V: TRBV24-1
J: TRBJ1-6
length: 15
size: .
CDR3: CATSGQGSYNSPLHF
DNA: TGTGCCACCAGTGGACAGGGGAGTTATAATTCACCCCTCCACTTT

D: TRBD1
V: TRBV14
J: TRBJ1-1
length: 14
size: .
CDR3: CASSPRGGHTEAFF
DNA: TGTGCCAGCAGCCCAAGAGGGGGCCACACTGAAGCTTTCTTT

D: TRBD2
V: TRBV27
J: TRBJ2-7
length: 17
size: once
CDR3: CASRQGTSGVGSYEQYF
DNA: TGTGCCAGCAGGCAAGGGACTAGCGGAGTGGGGTCCTACGAGCAGTACTTC

D: .
V: TRBV9
J: TRBJ2-1
length: 15
size: .
CDR3: CASSVGGGSYNEQFF
DNA: TGTGCCAGCAGCGTAGGAGGGGGCTCCTACAATGAGCAGTTCTTC

D: TRBD1
V: TRBV3-1/TRBV3-2
J: TRBJ1-6
length: 15
size: .
CDR3: CASSQGQGMGSPLHF
DNA: TGTGCCAGCAGCCAAGGACAGGGGATGGGTTCACCCCTCCACTTT